The rows below give T cell receptor beta chains drawn from one sample of a study of cytomegalovirus exposure and HLA in healthy donors. The data were produced by immunoSEQ multiplex PCR, yet TCRdb's version contains in-frame clones alone and is incomplete. The sample has about 140,000 clones, 73% seen once. Sequencing was carried out using PBMCs. The receptors here all came from a middle-aged woman in good health and CMV-seronegative. The CDR3 runs from the conserved cysteine through the conserved F or W. The order of the fields is J gene, V gene, clone size, D gene, CDR3 protein, CDR3 DNA. The D gene is left open where the match is weak. Expanded clones get a size class; other rows say once, few or many, or leave the size out.

TRBJ2-7 TRBV19 once TRBD2 CASSSGTSSEQYF TGTGCCAGTAGTTCCGGGACTAGTAGCGAGCAGTACTTC
TRBJ1-6 TRBV5-6 NA TRBD1 CASSWDRGNSPLHF TGTGCCAGCAGCTGGGACAGAGGAAATTCACCCCTCCACTTT
TRBJ2-5 TRBV6-1 NA NA CASRQGQETQYF TGTGCCAGCAGACAGGGCCAAGAGACCCAGTACTTC
TRBJ1-1 TRBV19 NA NA CASSINGGRTEAFF TGTGCCAGTAGTATAAACGGGGGGCGTACTGAAGCTTTCTTT
TRBJ2-2 TRBV7-7 NA NA CASSRGAGYGELFF TGTGCTAGCAGCCGGGGGGCCGGTTACGGGGAGCTGTTTTTT
TRBJ1-5 TRBV15 NA NA CATSRDRTGYQPQHF TGTGCCACCAGCAGAGATCGTACAGGGTATCAGCCCCAGCATTTT
TRBJ1-4 TRBV7-9 NA NA CASSRPGEKLFF TGTGCCAGCAGCCGGCCGGGGGAAAAACTGTTTTTT
TRBJ2-6 TRBV7-6 NA NA CASSLIHSSGANVLTF TGTGCCAGCAGCTTAATTCATTCCTCTGGGGCCAACGTCCTGACTTTC
TRBJ1-2 TRBV5-6 NA NA CASSLEGPGYTF TGTGCCAGCAGCTTGGAGGGGCCTGGCTACACCTTC
TRBJ2-5 TRBV5-1 NA NA CASSLLGPQETQYF TGCGCCAGCAGCTTGTTGGGCCCACAAGAGACCCAGTACTTC
TRBJ1-6 TRBV5-1 NA TRBD1 CASSRGQGNSPLHF TGCGCCAGCAGCCGGGGACAGGGTAATTCACCCCTCCACTTT
TRBJ2-2 TRBV11-3 NA TRBD1 CATSSGGSGELFF TGTGCCACCTCCTCAGGGGGCAGCGGCGAGCTGTTTTTT
TRBJ1-4 TRBV4-1 NA NA CASSQPNRETNEKLFF TGCGCCAGCAGCCAACCAAACAGGGAGACTAATGAAAAACTGTTTTTT
TRBJ2-5 TRBV5-4 NA TRBD1 CASSFRQGAQETQYF TGTGCCAGCAGCTTCCGACAGGGTGCCCAAGAGACCCAGTACTTC
TRBJ2-7 TRBV7-2 NA TRBD1 CASSLRRTGGYEQYF TGTGCCAGCAGCTTAAGGCGGACAGGGGGCTACGAGCAGTACTTC
TRBJ2-3 TRBV9 NA TRBD2 CASNGGRGSTDTQYF TGTGCCAGCAACGGAGGGCGGGGGAGCACAGATACGCAGTATTTT
TRBJ2-2 TRBV4-2 few NA CASSQPTKNTGELFF TGTGCCAGCAGCCAACCAACTAAGAACACCGGGGAGCTGTTTTTT
TRBJ2-6 TRBV28 NA NA CASSSGSAGANVLTF TGTGCCAGCAGTTCGGGTAGTGCTGGGGCCAACGTCCTGACTTTC